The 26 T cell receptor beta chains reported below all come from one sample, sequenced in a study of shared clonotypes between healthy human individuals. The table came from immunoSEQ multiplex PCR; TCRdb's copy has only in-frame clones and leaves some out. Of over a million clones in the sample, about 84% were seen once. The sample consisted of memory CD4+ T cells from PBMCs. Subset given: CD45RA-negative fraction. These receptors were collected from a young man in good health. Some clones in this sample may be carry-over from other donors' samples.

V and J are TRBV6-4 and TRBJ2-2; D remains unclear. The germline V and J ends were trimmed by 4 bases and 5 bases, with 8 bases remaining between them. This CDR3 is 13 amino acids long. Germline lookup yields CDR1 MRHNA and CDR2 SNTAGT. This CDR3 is CASSVEETGELFF. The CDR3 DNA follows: TGTGCCAGCAGTGTCGAAGAAACCGGGGAGCTGTTTTTT.

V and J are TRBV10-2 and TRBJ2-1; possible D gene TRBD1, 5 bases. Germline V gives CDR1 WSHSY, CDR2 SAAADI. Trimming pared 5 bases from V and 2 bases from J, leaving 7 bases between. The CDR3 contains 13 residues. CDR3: CASSLTAYNEQFF. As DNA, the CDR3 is TGCGCCAGCAGTTTGACAGCCTACAATGAGCAGTTCTTC.

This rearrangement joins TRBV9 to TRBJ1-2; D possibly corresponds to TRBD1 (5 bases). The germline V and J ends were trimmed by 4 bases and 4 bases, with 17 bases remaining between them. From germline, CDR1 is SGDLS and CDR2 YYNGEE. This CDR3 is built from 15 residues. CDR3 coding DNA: TGTGCCAGCAGCCCCCCCAGGGCCGAGGGCTATGGCTACACCTTC. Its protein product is CASSPPRAEGYGYTF.

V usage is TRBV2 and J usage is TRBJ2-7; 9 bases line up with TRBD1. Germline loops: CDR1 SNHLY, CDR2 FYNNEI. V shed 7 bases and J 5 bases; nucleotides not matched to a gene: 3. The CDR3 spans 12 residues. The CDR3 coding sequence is TGTGCCAGCACAAGGACAGGGGACGAGCAGTACTTC. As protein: CASTRTGDEQYF.

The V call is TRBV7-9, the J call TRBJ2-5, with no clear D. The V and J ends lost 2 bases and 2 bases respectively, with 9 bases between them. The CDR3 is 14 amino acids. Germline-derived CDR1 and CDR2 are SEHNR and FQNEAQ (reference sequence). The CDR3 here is CASSLRGVQETQYF. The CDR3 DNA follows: TGTGCCAGCAGCTTAAGAGGCGTACAAGAGACCCAGTACTTC.

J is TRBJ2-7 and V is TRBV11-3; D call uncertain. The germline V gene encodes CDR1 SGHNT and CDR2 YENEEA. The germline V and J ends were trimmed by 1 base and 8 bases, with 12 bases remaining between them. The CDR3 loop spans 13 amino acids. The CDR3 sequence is CASSLGYGTKQYF. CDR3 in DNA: TGTGCCAGCAGCTTAGGATACGGCACAAAGCAGTACTTC.

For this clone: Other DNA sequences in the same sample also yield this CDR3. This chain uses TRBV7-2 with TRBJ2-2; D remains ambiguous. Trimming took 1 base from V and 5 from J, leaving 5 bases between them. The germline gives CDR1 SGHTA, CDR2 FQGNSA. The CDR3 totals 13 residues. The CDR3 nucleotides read TGTGCCAGCAGCTTAGAATATACCGGGGAGCTGTTTTTT. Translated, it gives CASSLEYTGELFF.

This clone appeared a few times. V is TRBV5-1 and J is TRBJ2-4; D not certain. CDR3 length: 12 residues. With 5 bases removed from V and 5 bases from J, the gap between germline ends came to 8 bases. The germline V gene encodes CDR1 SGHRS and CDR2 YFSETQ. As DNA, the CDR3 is TGCGCCAGCAGTTCGAATCAAAACATTCAGTACTTC. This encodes CASSSNQNIQYF.

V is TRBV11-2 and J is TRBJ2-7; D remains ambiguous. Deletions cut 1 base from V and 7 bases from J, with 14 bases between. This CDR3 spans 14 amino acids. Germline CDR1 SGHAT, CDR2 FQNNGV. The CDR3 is CASSLAPGFGEQYF. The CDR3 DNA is TGTGCCAGCAGCTTAGCTCCGGGTTTTGGTGAGCAGTACTTC.

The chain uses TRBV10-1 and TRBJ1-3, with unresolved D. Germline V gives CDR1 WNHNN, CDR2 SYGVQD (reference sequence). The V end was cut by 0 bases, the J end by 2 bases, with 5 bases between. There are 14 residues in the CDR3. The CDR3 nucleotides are TGCGCCAGCAGTGAGTCGAATACTGGAAACACCATATATTTT. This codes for CASSESNTGNTIYF.

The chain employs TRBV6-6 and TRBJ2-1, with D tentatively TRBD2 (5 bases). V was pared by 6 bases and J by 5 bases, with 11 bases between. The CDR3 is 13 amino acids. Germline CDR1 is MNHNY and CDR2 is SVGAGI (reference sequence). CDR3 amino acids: CASRGNSDNEQFF. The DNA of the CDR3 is TGTGCCAGCAGAGGGAATAGCGACAATGAGCAGTTCTTC.

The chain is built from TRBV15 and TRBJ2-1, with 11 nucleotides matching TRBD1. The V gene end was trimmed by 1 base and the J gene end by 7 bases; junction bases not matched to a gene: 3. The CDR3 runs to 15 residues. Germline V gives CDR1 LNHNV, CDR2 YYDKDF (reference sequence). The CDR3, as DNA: TGTGCCACCAGCAGAGCCGGGACAGGGGGTAATGAGCAGTTCTTC. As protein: CATSRAGTGGNEQFF.

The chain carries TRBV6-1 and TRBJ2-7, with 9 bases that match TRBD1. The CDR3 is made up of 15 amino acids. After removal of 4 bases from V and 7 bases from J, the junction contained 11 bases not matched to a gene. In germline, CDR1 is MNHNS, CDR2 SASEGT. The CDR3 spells CASSVTGTGTGEQYF. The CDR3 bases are TGTGCCAGCAGTGTAACCGGGACAGGGACGGGGGAGCAGTACTTC.

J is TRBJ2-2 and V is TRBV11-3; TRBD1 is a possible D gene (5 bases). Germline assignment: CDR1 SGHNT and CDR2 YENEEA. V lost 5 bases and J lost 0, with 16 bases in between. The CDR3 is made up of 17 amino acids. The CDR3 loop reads CASSRGPREANTGELFF. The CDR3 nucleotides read TGTGCCAGCAGCCGTGGGCCCAGGGAAGCGAACACCGGGGAGCTGTTTTTT.

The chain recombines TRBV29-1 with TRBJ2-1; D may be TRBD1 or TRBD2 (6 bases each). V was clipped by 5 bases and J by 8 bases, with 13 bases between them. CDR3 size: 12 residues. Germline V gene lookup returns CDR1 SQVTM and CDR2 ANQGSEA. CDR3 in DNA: TGCAGCGTTAATGGGGGGCGGGATGAGCAGTTCTTC. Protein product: CSVNGGRDEQFF.

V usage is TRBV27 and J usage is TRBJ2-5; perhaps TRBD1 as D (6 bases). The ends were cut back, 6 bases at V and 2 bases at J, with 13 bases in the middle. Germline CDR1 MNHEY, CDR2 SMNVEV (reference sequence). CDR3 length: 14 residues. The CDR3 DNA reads TGTGCCAGCAGACCGCTAGGGGGTCAAGAGACCCAGTACTTC. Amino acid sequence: CASRPLGGQETQYF.

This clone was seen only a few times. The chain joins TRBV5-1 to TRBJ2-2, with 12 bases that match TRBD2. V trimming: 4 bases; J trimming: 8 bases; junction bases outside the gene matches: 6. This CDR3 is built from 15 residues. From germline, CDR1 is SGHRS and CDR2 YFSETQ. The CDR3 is CASSNRLAGVGELFF. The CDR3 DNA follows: TGCGCCAGCAGCAATAGACTAGCGGGAGTGGGGGAGCTGTTTTTT. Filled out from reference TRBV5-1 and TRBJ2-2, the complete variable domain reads KAGVTQTPRYLIKTRGQQVTLSCSPISGHRSVSWYQQTPGQGLQFLFEYFSETQRNKGNFPGRFSGRQFSNSRSEMNVSTLELGDSALYLCASSNRLAGVGELFFGEGSRLTVL.

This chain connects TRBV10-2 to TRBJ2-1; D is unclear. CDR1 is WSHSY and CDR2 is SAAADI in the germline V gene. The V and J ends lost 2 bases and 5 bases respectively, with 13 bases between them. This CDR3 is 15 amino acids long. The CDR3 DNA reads TGCGCCAGCAGTGAGAGCCTAGTTATTAACAATGAGCAGTTCTTC. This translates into CASSESLVINNEQFF.

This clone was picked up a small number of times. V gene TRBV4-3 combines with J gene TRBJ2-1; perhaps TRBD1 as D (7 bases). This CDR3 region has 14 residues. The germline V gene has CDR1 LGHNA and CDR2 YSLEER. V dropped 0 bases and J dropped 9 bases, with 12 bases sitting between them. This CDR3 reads CASSQEWGDSEQFF. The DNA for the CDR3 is TGCGCCAGCAGCCAAGAATGGGGGGACAGTGAGCAGTTCTTC.

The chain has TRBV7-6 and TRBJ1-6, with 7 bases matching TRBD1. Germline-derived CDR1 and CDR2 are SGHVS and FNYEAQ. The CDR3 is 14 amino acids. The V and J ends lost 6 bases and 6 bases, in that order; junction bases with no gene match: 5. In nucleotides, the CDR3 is TGTGCCAGCAGTTCCGGGACAGCTAATTCACCCCTCCACTTT. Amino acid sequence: CASSSGTANSPLHF.

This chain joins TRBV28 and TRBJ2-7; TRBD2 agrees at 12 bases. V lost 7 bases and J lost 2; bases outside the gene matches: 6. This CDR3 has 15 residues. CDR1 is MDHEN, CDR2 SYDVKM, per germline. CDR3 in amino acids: CASIPTSGRTYEQYF. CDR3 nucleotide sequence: TGTGCCAGCATCCCGACTAGCGGGAGAACCTACGAGCAGTACTTC.

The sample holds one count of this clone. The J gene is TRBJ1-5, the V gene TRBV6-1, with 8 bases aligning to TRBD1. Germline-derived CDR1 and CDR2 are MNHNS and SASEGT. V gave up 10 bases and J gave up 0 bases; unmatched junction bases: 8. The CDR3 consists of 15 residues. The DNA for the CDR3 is TGTGCCACTAGGACAGGGTGGAATAGCAATCAGCCCCAGCATTTT. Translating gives CATRTGWNSNQPQHF.

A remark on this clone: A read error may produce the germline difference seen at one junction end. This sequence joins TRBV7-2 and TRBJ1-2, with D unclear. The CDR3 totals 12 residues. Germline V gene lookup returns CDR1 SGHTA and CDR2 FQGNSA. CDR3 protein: CAGSLSSYGYTF. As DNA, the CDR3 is TGTGCCGGCAGCTTATCCAGCTATGGCTACACCTTC.

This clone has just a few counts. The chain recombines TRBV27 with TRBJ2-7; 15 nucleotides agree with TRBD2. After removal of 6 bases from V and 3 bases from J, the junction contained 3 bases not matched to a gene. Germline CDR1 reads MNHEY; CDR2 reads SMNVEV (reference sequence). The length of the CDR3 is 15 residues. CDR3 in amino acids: CASRGLAGGFYEQYF. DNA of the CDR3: TGTGCCAGCAGGGGACTAGCGGGAGGCTTCTACGAGCAGTACTTC.

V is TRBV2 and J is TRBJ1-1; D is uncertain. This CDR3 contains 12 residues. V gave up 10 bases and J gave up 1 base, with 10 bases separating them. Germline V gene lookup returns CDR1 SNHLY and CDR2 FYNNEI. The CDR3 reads CATWDANTEAFF. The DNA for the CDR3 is TGTGCCACCTGGGATGCGAACACTGAAGCTTTCTTT. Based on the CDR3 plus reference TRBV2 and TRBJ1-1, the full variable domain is EPEVTQTPSHQVTQMGQEVILRCVPISNHLYFYWYRQILGQKVEFLVSFYNNEISEKSEIFDDQFSVERPDGSNFTLKIRSTKLEDSAMYFCATWDANTEAFFGQGTRLTVV.

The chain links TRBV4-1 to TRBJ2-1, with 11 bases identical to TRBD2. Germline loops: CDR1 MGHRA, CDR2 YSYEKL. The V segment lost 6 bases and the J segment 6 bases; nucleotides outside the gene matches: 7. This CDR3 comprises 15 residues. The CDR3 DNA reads TGCGCCAGCAGTCAACTAGCGGGAGCTTTCAATGAGCAGTTCTTC. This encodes CASSQLAGAFNEQFF.